The present entry profiles one T cell receptor beta chain with its context. TCR beta sequencing was performed on blood CD8+ and CD4+ T cells. The multiple sclerosis control cohort comprised treatment-naive individuals presenting with stable or active relapsing-remitting disease. TEMRA cells were FACS-enriched, unlike CD8+ and CD4+ T cells, which were negatively isolated. RNA totalling about 0.5 to 1 ug underwent reverse transcription with random hexamers. With immunoSEQ multiplex PCR, TCR beta CDR3 was amplified across 54 Vbeta and 13 Jbeta. One entry per CDR3 protein, called by TCRdb with MiXCR from the immunoSEQ multiplex PCR reads. This table has around 77,000 distinct CDR3 sequences, over 90% appearing once. These data come from a study of CD8 T cells in Susac syndrome. The CDR3 extends over 17 amino acids. J gave up 4 bases and V 2 bases, and 11 bases lay outside the gene matches. The germline CDR1 and CDR2 sequences are SEHNR and FQNEAQ (reference sequence).

The rearrangement links TRBV7-9 to TRBJ1-2; 9 bases align to TRBD1. Sequencing was carried out using CD4+ T cells from PBMCs. The TCR sequence derives from a human donor with multiple sclerosis. The CDR3 here is CASSLFPQGAEPYGYTF. CDR3 nucleotide sequence: TGTGCCAGCAGCTTATTTCCACAGGGGGCGGAACCCTATGGCTACACCTTC.